The 12 T cell receptor beta chains below were found in one sample sequenced in a study of blood T cell repertoires in COVID-19. Clones were sequenced by immunoSEQ multiplex PCR, and TCRdb holds only the in-frame ones, with some missing. This table holds 97,000 or so clones, roughly 90% found once. Sequenced: peripheral blood. The source is a woman aged 45-59 years with COVID-19, enrolled during active disease.

A few counts support this clone. CDR3 bases: TGTGCCAGCAGTCGGAGCAGGGTATTGATTTCTGGGGCCAACGTCCTGACTTTC. Translating gives CASSRSRVLISGANVLTF. The chain has TRBV6-6 and TRBJ2-6, with D tentatively TRBD1 (5 bases). The germline V and J ends were trimmed by 5 bases and 1 base, with 18 bases remaining between them. Germline CDR1 MNHNY, CDR2 SVGAGI (reference sequence). The CDR3 totals 18 residues.

This chain uses TRBV6-2 or TRBV6-3 with TRBJ1-5, with D possibly being TRBD1 (5 bases). This CDR3 comprises 14 residues. CDR1 and CDR2 (germline): MNHEY, SVGEGT. V was pared by 2 bases and J by 3 bases, with 8 bases between. The DNA for the CDR3 is TGTGCCAGCAGTTACGGGGGGAACAATCAGCCCCAGCATTTT. As protein: CASSYGGNNQPQHF.

The chain is built from TRBV12-5 and TRBJ1-5, with D possibly being TRBD1 (5 bases). Germline V CDR1 and CDR2: LGHNT, FRNRAP. V was shortened by 10 bases and J by 5 bases, with 18 bases between the two germline ends. The CDR3 consists of 14 residues. CDR3 region: CATAPGGGDQPQHF. Written as DNA, the CDR3 is TGTGCTACGGCCCCGGGGGGAGGAGATCAGCCCCAGCATTTT.

The V and J genes are TRBV13 and TRBJ1-1; TRBD1 agrees at 10 bases. The CDR3 is 15 residues long. CDR1 and CDR2 (germline): PRHDT, FYEKMQ (reference sequence). With 5 bases clipped from V and 0 bases from J, the junction kept 3 bases outside the gene matches. The CDR3: CASSRDRGLNTEAFF. DNA of the CDR3: TGTGCCAGCAGCCGGGACAGGGGTTTGAACACTGAAGCTTTCTTT.

This chain uses TRBV19 with TRBJ1-5, with 8 nucleotides matching TRBD1. V shed 5 bases and J 0 bases; nucleotides not matched to a gene: 12. The germline V gene has CDR1 LNHDA and CDR2 SQIVND (reference sequence). The CDR3 runs 18 residues. The CDR3 DNA reads TGTGCCAGTAGTCCGAAAGACAGGGGATTTGGTAGCAATCAGCCCCAGCATTTT. This sequence encodes CASSPKDRGFGSNQPQHF.

The genes are TRBV3-1 (or the pseudogene TRBV3-2) and TRBJ2-7; 9 bases are shared with TRBD2. This CDR3 region has 18 residues. Looked up from germline, CDR1 is LGHDT and CDR2 is YNNKEL (reference sequence). The V segment lost 2 bases and the J segment 3 bases; nucleotides outside the gene matches: 14. CDR3 sequence reads: CASSQLTTLAGKLYEQYF. CDR3 coding DNA: TGTGCCAGCAGCCAACTAACCACCCTAGCGGGGAAACTCTACGAGCAGTACTTC.

The chain combines TRBV11-1 with TRBJ2-4; no clear D gene. V was trimmed by 0 bases and J by 0 bases, leaving 6 bases between them. The CDR3 runs 15 residues. Germline V CDR1 and CDR2: SGHAT, FQDESV (reference sequence). CDR3 residues: CASSLAFKAKNIQYF. CDR3 DNA: TGTGCCAGCAGCTTAGCGTTCAAAGCCAAAAACATTCAGTACTTC. Combining the CDR3 with reference TRBV11-1 and TRBJ2-4 gives the whole variable domain EAEVAQSPRYKITEKSQAVAFWCDPISGHATLYWYRQILGQGPELLVQFQDESVVDDSQLPKDRFSAERLKGVDSTLKIQPAELGDSAMYLCASSLAFKAKNIQYFGAGTRLSVL.

This clone occurred once. The chain uses TRBV5-1 and TRBJ2-6; the match to TRBD2 covers 7 bases. The CDR3 loop spans 16 amino acids. CDR1 and CDR2 from the germline V gene are SGHRS and YFSETQ. V shed 4 bases and J 4 bases; nucleotides not matched to a gene: 8. The CDR3 region is CASSPLGTTGANVLTF. The CDR3 DNA reads as TGCGCCAGCAGCCCGCTCGGGACTACGGGGGCCAACGTCCTGACTTTC.

The chain links TRBV19 to TRBJ1-6, with 8 bases identical to TRBD1. This CDR3 is built from 14 residues. The V and J ends lost 4 bases and 9 bases, in that order; junction bases with no gene match: 5. CDR1 is LNHDA and CDR2 is SQIVND in the germline V gene (reference sequence). The CDR3, as DNA: TGTGCCAGTAGTAGGACAGGGCCGGGTTCACCCCTCCACTTT. The encoded protein is CASSRTGPGSPLHF.

This clone was seen a single time. The chain couples TRBV6-5 to TRBJ1-2; perhaps TRBD1 as D (6 bases). CDR1 is MNHEY and CDR2 is SVGAGI in the germline V gene. With 2 bases removed from V and 1 base from J, the gap between germline ends came to 11 bases. There are 15 residues in the CDR3. CDR3: CASSYRPDSNYGYTF. The CDR3 region has the DNA TGTGCCAGCAGTTACCGCCCGGACAGTAACTATGGCTACACCTTC.

The chain links TRBV7-6 to TRBJ2-7; TRBD2 aligns across 9 bases. The CDR3 is 16 amino acids. V shed 1 base, J shed 1 base, and the junction held 5 bases outside the gene matches. CDR1 SGHVS and CDR2 FNYEAQ come from the germline V gene. The CDR3 here is CASSLGVAGASYEQYF. The CDR3 nucleotides are TGTGCCAGCAGCTTAGGGGTAGCGGGGGCGTCCTACGAGCAGTACTTC.

This clone appeared a single time. This chain joins TRBV2 and TRBJ2-4; a possible D gene is TRBD1 (6 bases). Between the trimmed V and J ends, which lost 2 bases and 1 base, there was a span of 6 bases. This CDR3 contains 14 residues. Looked up from germline, CDR1 is SNHLY and CDR2 is FYNNEI. The CDR3 here is CASSEQGAKNIQYF. In DNA form, the CDR3 reads TGTGCCAGCAGTGAACAGGGGGCCAAAAACATTCAGTACTTC.